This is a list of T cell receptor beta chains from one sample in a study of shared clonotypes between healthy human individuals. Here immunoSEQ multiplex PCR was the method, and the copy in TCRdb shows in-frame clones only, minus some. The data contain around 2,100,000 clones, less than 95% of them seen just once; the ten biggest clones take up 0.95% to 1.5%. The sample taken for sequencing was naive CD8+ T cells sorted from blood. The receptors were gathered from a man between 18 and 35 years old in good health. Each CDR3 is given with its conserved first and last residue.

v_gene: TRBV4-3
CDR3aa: CASSQDRLDLREQYF

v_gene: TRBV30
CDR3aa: CAWTSAGAGFNSPLHF

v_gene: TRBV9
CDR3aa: CASTETSTYNEQFF

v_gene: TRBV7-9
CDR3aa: CASSPSGPDTQYF

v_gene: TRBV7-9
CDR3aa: CASSLPEGTVNTEAFF

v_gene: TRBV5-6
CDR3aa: CASSLEAGAWETQYF

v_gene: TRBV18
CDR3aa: CASSPTTFEQYF

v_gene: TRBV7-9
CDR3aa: CASSSGQGAQPQHF

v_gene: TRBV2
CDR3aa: CASSEVFSNQPQHF

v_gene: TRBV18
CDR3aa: CASSFEPLGQGAQPQHF

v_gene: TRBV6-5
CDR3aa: CASSLGANTEAFF

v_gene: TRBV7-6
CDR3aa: CASSLSIESYEQYF

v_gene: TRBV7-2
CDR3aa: CASSYAGTGAYEQYF

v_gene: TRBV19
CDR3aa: CASSIDLDRPPYEQYF

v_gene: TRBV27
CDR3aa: CAVGASGTGTEAFF

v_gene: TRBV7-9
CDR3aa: CASSLAGPGVQPQHF

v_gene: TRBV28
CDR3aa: CASSSWEDSTDTQYF

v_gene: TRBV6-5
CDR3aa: CASSYFTGGAHTEAFF

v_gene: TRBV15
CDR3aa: CATSEINREKLFF

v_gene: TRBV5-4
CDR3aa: CASSFGTGNPYEQYF

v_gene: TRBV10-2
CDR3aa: CASSDGGYTEAFF

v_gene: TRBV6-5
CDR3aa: CASSSGGTDTQYF

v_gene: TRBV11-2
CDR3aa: CASSIGVPGELFF

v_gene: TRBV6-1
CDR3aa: CASMRDEAEAFF

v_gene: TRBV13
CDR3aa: CASSVGDLLTEAFF

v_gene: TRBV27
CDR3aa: CASSLLGLSPLHF

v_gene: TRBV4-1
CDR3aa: CASSQDRGDNEQFF

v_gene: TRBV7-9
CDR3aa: CASGDGTAYEQYF

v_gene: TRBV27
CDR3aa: CASSWMGSAEAFF

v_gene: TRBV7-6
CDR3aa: CASSLGGGGYTGELFF

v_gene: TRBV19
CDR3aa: CASSFNRDRVTYGYTF

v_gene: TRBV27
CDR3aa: CASSSLPSFLAGGPSQYF

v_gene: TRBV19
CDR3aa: CASSPTGYEQYF

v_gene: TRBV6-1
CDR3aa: CASSELAGGIPYEQYF

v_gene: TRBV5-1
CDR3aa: CASSPGLAGDGTYEQYF

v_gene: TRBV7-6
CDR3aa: CASSLFGSHGTGELFF

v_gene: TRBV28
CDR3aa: CASSLREAVLGTGELFF

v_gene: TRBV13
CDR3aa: CASSLQTGFDEQYF

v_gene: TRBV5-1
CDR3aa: CASSSGTGGLYTEAFF

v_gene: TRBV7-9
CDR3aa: CASSETDGGPSGANVLTF

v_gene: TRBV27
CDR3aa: CASSQTANTGELFF

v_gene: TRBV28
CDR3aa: CASNPPDASTDTQYF